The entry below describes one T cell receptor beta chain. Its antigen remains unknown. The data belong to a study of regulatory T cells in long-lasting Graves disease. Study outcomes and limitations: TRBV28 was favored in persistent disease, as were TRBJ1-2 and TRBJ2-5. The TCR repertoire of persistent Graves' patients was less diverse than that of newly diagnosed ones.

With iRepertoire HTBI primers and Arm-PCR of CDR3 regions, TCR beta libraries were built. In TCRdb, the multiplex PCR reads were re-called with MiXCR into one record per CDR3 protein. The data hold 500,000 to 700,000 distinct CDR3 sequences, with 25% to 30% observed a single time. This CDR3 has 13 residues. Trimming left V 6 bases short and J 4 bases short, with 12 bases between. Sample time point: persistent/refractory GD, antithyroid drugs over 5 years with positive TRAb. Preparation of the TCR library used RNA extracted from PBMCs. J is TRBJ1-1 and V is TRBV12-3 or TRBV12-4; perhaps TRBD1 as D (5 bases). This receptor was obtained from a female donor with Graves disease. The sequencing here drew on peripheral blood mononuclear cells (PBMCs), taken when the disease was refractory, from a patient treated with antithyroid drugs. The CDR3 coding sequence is TGTGCCAGCAGCACAGGTGGGATCACTGAAGCTTTCTTT. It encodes CASSTGGITEAFF.